This TCR beta chain is drawn from a study of shared clonotypes between healthy human individuals. This CDR3 is built from 15 residues. V was pared by 2 bases and J by 3 bases, with 14 bases between. Germline V CDR1 and CDR2: MNHEY, SVGAGI. It was across several immunoSEQ plates that each subset's genomic DNA was evenly split. Clones were sequenced by immunoSEQ multiplex PCR, and TCRdb holds only the in-frame ones, with some missing. The sample shows about 470,000 clones, roughly 80% of them seen only once. This clonotype originated in a woman in her thirties or forties in good health. Some clones in this sample may be carry-over from other donors' samples. Sequencing input: PBMCs. The chain is built from TRBV6-5 and TRBJ2-7, with a tentative D call TRBD1 (5 bases). The CDR3 loop reads CASSYSPKDIYEQYF. In DNA form, the CDR3 reads TGTGCCAGCAGTTACAGTCCGAAGGACATCTACGAGCAGTACTTC.